Shown below are 9 T cell receptor beta chains from a single sample sequenced in a study of cytomegalovirus exposure and HLA in healthy donors. PCR primers comprised 60 Vbeta and 13 Jbeta primers. Here immunoSEQ multiplex PCR was the method, and the copy in TCRdb shows in-frame clones only, minus some. The table lists some 180,000 clones, about 9% of them singletons. Input material: PBMCs. These receptors were obtained from a woman aged 25 to 45 in good health and CMV-seropositive.

This clone came up a few times. This chain joins TRBV2 and TRBJ2-5; 8 bases align to TRBD1. Germline CDR1 and CDR2: SNHLY and FYNNEI. With V trimmed by 8 bases and J by 2 bases, 4 bases remained unmatched. The CDR3 length is 13 residues. The CDR3 protein is CASGGTGQETQYF. The CDR3 bases are TGTGCCAGCGGGGGGACAGGTCAAGAGACCCAGTACTTC.

The chain employs TRBV6-6 and TRBJ2-5; no clear D gene. With the DNA end fitting TRBJ2-7 better, the J assignment may be wrong. This CDR3 comprises 11 residues. The V gene's germline CDR1 is MNHNY and CDR2 SVGAGI (reference sequence). CDR3 protein: CASSPSYEQYF. The CDR3 DNA reads TGTGCCAGCAGTCCTAGCTACGAGCAGTACTTC.

This clone was counted between two and nine times. The junction does not match germline at one end; this may be a read error. The chain recombines TRBV27 with TRBJ1-1; D not resolved. Germline V gene sequence: CDR1 MNHEY, CDR2 SMNVEV (reference sequence). The CDR3 loop spans 14 amino acids. The CDR3 region has the DNA TGTGCCAGCAGTTTAGGCCCCAGATATGGAGGGATCCTTTTT. It yields the protein CASSLGPRYGGILF.

This clone has a handful of counts. The CDR3: CASSPPTGASTEAFF. CDR3 sequence (DNA): TGTGCCAGCTCACCACCTACAGGGGCGAGCACTGAAGCTTTCTTT. V and J are TRBV18 and TRBJ1-1, with 7 bases aligning to TRBD1. The CDR3 sequence is 15 residues long. Per germline, CDR1 KGHSH and CDR2 LQKENI. After removal of 0 bases from V and 4 bases from J, the junction contained 5 bases not matched to a gene.

This clone was counted only a few times. The chain links TRBV9 to TRBJ2-5; tentatively, D is TRBD2 (5 bases). Germline CDR1 SGDLS, CDR2 YYNGEE. V lost 6 bases to trimming and J lost 5 bases, with 14 bases between them. This CDR3 comprises 13 residues. CDR3 nucleotide sequence: TGTGCCAGCAACGAGGGAAGAGGGGAGACCCAGTACTTC. It encodes CASNEGRGETQYF. Full variable domain (missing parts from reference TRBV9 and TRBJ2-5): DSGVTQTPKHLITATGQRVTLRCSPRSGDLSVYWYQQSLDQGLQFLIQYYNGEERAKGNILERFSAQQFPDLHSELNLSSLELGDSALYFCASNEGRGETQYFGPGTRLLVL.

The chain employs TRBV21-1 and TRBJ2-3; the table's TRBD2 call for D was not verified on the DNA. TRBV21-1 is flagged as a pseudogene. The CDR3 has 17 amino acids. CDR3 sequence reads: CASSKEWTREERDTQYF. The CDR3 DNA sequence: TGTGCCAGCAGCAAGGAATGGACTAGGGAGGAGAGGGATACGCAGTATTTT.

This clone showed up just a few times. The chain carries TRBV10-1 and TRBJ2-1; 10 bases match TRBD2. The CDR3 contains 18 residues. Per the germline V gene, CDR1 is WNHNN and CDR2 is SYGVQD (reference sequence). V shed 0 bases and J 1 base; nucleotides not matched to a gene: 6. The CDR3 loop is CASSESMGLATSYNEQFF. CDR3 in DNA: TGCGCCAGCAGTGAGTCGATGGGACTAGCGACGTCCTACAATGAGCAGTTCTTC.

This chain uses TRBV10-3 with TRBJ1-2, with D unresolved. CDR1 is ENHRY, CDR2 SYGVKD, per germline. This CDR3 contains 12 residues. V lost 3 bases and J 2 bases, leaving 4 bases between the germline ends. The CDR3 region has the DNA TGTGCCATCAGTGATTCGAACTATGGCTACACCTTC. This gives the protein CAISDSNYGYTF.

The V call is TRBV19, the J call TRBJ2-5, with 8 bases matching TRBD2. J was trimmed by 1 base and V by 7 bases; bases with no gene match: 8. This CDR3 spans 15 amino acids. CDR1 is LNHDA, CDR2 SQIVND, per germline (reference sequence). The CDR3 reads CASTLAGGAQETQYF. The CDR3, as DNA: TGTGCCAGTACCCTCGCGGGGGGAGCCCAAGAGACCCAGTACTTC.